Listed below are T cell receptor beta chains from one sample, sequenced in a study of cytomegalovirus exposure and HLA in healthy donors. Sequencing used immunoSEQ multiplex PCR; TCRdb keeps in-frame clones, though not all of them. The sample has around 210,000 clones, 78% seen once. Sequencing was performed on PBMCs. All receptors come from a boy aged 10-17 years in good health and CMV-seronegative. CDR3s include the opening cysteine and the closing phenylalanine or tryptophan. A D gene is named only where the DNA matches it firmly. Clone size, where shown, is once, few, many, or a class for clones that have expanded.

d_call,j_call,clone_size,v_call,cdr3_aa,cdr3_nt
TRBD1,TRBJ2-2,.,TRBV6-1,CASEDRGATGELFF,TGTGCCAGCGAGGACAGGGGAGCCACCGGGGAGCTGTTTTTT
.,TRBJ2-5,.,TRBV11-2,CASSSVLAIIGEQYF,TGTGCCAGCAGCTCAGTCCTGGCAATTATCGGAGAGCAGTACTTC
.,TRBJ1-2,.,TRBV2,CASSDQGNYGYTF,TGTGCCAGCAGTGACCAGGGGAACTATGGCTACACCTTC
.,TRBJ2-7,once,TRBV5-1,CASSLDSQIYEQYF,TGCGCCAGCAGCCTCGACAGCCAAATCTACGAGCAGTACTTC
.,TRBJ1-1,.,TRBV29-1,CSVDSGGRGGGAFF,TGCAGCGTTGATTCAGGTGGCAGGGGAGGGGGAGCTTTCTTT
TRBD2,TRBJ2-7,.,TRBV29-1,CSVGEGLAGSYERYF,TGCAGCGTTGGAGAGGGACTAGCGGGCTCCTACGAGCGGTACTTC
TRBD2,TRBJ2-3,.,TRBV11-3,CASSLVAGGLDTQYF,TGTGCCAGCAGCTTAGTAGCGGGGGGGCTGGATACGCAGTATTTT
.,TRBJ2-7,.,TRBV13,CASSLRGAGEQYF,TGTGCCAGCAGCTTAAGGGGTGCAGGCGAGCAGTACTTC
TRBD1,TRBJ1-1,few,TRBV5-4,CASSLRGTGGAFF,TGTGCCAGCAGCTTGCGAGGGACAGGAGGAGCTTTCTTT
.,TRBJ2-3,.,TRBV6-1,CAGERGGPTDTQYF,TGTGCGGGTGAGAGGGGGGGCCCCACAGATACGCAGTATTTT
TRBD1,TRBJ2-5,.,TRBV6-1,CASRDRARETQYF,TGTGCCAGCAGGGACAGGGCTAGAGAGACCCAGTACTTC
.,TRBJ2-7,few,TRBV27,CASSTQGEQYF,TGTGCCAGCAGTACACAGGGCGAGCAGTACTTC
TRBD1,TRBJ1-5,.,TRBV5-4,CASSLGGDRNNQPQHF,TGTGCCAGCAGCTTAGGGGGGGACAGGAATAATCAGCCCCAGCATTTT
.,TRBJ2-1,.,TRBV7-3,CASSLRAYNEQFF,TGTGCCAGCAGCCTTAGAGCTTATAATGAGCAGTTCTTC
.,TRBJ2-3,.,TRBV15,CATSGTGSLYTDTQYF,TGTGCCACCAGCGGAACAGGGTCCTTGTACACAGATACGCAGTATTTT
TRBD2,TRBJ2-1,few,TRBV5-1,CASSTGLALYNEQFF,TGCGCCAGCAGCACCGGACTAGCGCTCTACAATGAGCAGTTCTTC
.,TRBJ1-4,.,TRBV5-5,CASSLDRVSEKLFF,TGTGCCAGCAGCTTGGATCGAGTTAGTGAAAAACTGTTTTTT
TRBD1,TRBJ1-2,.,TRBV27,CASSRGRGLGYGYTF,TGTGCCAGCAGTAGGGGCAGGGGGCTAGGCTATGGCTACACCTTC
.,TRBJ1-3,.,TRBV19,CASQTGSSGNTIYF,TGTGCCAGCCAAACAGGGAGCTCTGGAAACACCATATATTTT
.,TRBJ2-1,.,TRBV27,CASSFTLSPTEVF,TGTGCCAGCAGTTTTACCCTTAGCCCGACGGAGGTCTTC
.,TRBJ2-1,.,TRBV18,CASLQGGEGNEQFF,TGTGCCAGTCTCCAGGGGGGAGAGGGCAATGAGCAGTTCTTC
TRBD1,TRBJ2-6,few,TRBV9,CASSLPGQGLSGANVLTF,TGTGCCAGCAGCTTACCGGGACAGGGGCTAAGCGGGGCCAACGTCCTGACTTTC
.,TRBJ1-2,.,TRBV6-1,CASSELRGMEGYTF,TGTGCCAGCAGTGAATTAAGGGGAATGGAGGGCTACACCTTC
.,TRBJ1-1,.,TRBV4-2,CASSQDSRAGAEAFF,TGTGCCAGCAGCCAAGATTCTCGAGCGGGGGCTGAAGCTTTCTTT
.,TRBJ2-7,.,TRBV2,CASSLEGYEQYF,TGTGCCAGCAGTTTAGAGGGTTACGAGCAGTACTTC
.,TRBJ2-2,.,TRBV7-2,CASSPRVGRYTGELFF,TGTGCCAGCAGCCCCAGGGTGGGGCGGTACACCGGGGAGCTGTTTTTT
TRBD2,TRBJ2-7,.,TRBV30,CAWRSLAGSSYEQYF,TGTGCCTGGAGGTCACTAGCGGGGAGCTCCTACGAGCAGTACTTC
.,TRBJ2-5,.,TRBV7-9,CASSLRGGAGETQYF,TGTGCCAGCAGCTTAAGGGGGGGCGCAGGAGAGACCCAGTACTTC
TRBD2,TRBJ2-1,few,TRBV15,CATSSRGGQLNEQFF,TGTGCCACCAGCAGCCGGGGGGGCCAATTGAATGAGCAGTTCTTC
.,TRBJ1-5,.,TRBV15,CATSRDLQGTGQPQHF,TGTGCCACCAGCAGAGATCTTCAGGGTACAGGTCAGCCCCAGCATTTT
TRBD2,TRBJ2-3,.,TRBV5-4,CASSFRTSADTQYF,TGTGCCAGCAGCTTCCGGACTAGCGCAGATACGCAGTATTTT
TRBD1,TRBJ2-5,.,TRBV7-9,CASSPPGQEQETQYF,TGTGCCAGCAGCCCTCCGGGACAGGAACAAGAGACCCAGTACTTC
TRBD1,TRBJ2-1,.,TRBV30,CAWSDTDRGRYEQFF,TGTGCCTGGAGTGACACGGACAGGGGGCGATATGAGCAGTTCTTC
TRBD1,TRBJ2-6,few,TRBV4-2,CASSQPGQGIAGANVLTF,TGTGCCAGCAGCCAACCGGGACAGGGGATCGCTGGGGCCAACGTCCTGACTTTC
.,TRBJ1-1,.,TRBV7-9,CASSLQGNTEAFF,TGTGCCAGCAGCTTACAGGGTAACACTGAAGCTTTCTTT
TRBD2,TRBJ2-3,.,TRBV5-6,CASSLGTSGYTDTQYF,TGTGCCAGCAGCTTGGGAACTAGCGGCTACACAGATACGCAGTATTTT
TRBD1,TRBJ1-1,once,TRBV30,CAWSDRVANTEAFF,TGTGCCTGGAGCGACAGGGTGGCGAACACTGAAGCTTTCTTT
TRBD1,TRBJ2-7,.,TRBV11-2,CASSLDLGQGREQYF,TGTGCCAGCAGCTTAGATCTCGGACAGGGGCGCGAGCAGTACTTC
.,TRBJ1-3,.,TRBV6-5,CASSQGSYSGNTIYF,TGTGCCAGCAGCCAGGGCTCCTACTCTGGAAACACCATATATTTT
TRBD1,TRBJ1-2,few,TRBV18,CASSPPGTGYGYTF,TGTGCCAGCTCACCCCCCGGGACAGGCTATGGCTACACCTTC
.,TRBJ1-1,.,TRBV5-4,CASSLVGGNLNTEAFF,TGTGCCAGCAGCTTGGTAGGGGGTAACTTGAACACTGAAGCTTTCTTT
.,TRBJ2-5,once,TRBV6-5,CASNPGGETQYF,TGTGCCAGCAACCCAGGGGGGGAGACCCAGTACTTC
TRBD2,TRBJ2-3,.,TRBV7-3,CASSLLAGVNTDTQYF,TGTGCCAGCAGCTTGCTAGCGGGGGTCAACACAGATACGCAGTATTTT
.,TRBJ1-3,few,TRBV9,CASSPSGGGGNTIYF,TGTGCCAGCAGCCCATCAGGTGGGGGGGGAAACACCATATATTTT
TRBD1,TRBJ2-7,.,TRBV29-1,CSVGRDRQQYF,TGCAGCGTTGGCAGGGACAGGCAGCAGTACTTC
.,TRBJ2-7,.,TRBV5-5,CASSGGTSSSYEQYF,TGTGCCAGCAGCGGCGGGACTTCCAGCTCCTACGAGCAGTACTTC
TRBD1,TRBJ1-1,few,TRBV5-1,CASSWGQGETEAFF,TGCGCCAGCAGCTGGGGACAGGGGGAGACTGAAGCTTTCTTT
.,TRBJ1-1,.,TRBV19,CASSRGQNTEAFF,TGTGCCAGTAGTCGTGGGCAGAACACTGAAGCTTTCTTT
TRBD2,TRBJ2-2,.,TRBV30,CAWIGTSVSGELFF,TGTGCCTGGATTGGGACTAGCGTATCCGGGGAGCTGTTTTTT
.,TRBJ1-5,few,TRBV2,CASRATRRSWGNQPQHF,TGTGCCAGCAGGGCCACCCGGAGATCTTGGGGCAATCAGCCCCAGCATTTT
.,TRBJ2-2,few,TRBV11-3,CASSLEVGLAPGELFF,TGTGCCAGCAGCTTAGAGGTCGGCCTAGCGCCCGGGGAGCTGTTTTTT
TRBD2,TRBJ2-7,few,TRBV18,CASSPPAGVDEQYF,TGTGCCAGCTCACCTCCGGCGGGAGTGGACGAGCAGTACTTC
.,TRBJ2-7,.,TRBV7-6,CASSKDRGAFYEQYF,TGTGCCAGCAGCAAAGACAGAGGCGCCTTTTACGAGCAGTACTTC
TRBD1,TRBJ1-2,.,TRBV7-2,CASSPLGQGIYGYTF,TGTGCCAGCAGCCCGCTCGGACAGGGGATCTATGGCTACACCTTC
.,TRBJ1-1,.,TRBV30,CAWSAGRGSTEAFF,TGTGCCTGGAGTGCTGGACGGGGATCTACTGAAGCTTTCTTT
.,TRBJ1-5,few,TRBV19,CATAPRQRDQPQHF,TGTGCCACGGCTCCCCGACAGCGCGATCAGCCCCAGCATTTT
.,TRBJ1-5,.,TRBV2,CASSDRILEHF,TGTGCCAGCAGTGACCGGATCCTAGAGCATTTT
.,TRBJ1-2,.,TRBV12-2,CASLSRDRASYGYTF,TGTGCAAGCTTAAGCCGGGACAGAGCGTCCTATGGCTACACCTTC
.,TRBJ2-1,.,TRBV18,CASSPPGARTNEQFF,TGTGCCAGCTCACCACCGGGGGCTAGGACCAATGAGCAGTTCTTC
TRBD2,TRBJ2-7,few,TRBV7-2,CASSNSGSSYEQYF,TGTGCCAGCAGCAACAGCGGGAGTTCTTACGAGCAGTACTTC